This TCR beta chain appears in the sequencing data of a study of cytomegalovirus exposure and HLA in healthy donors. General observations from the study: Cytomegalovirus status, reportedly, was diagnosed with high specificity and sensitivity by the classifier. Generally TCR sequences proved uncommon, though certain public TCRs appeared in numerous donors.

Trimming shortened V by 1 base and J by 8 bases, and 12 bases separated the two germline ends. The CDR3 contains 14 residues. Germline V gene lookup returns CDR1 KGHSH and CDR2 LQKENI. Assay used: immunoSEQ multiplex PCR; TCRdb lists only in-frame clones, some missing. This sample has hundreds of thousands of clones, with approximately 86% found just once. On this clone itself: Its antigen is unknown.

The sequenced sample consisted of PBMCs. The receptor comes from a woman aged 25-40 years in good health and CMV-seropositive. The chain combines TRBV18 with TRBJ1-3, with a possible D match to TRBD1 (6 bases). The CDR3 region has the DNA TGTGCCAGCTCACCACAAGGGGGTGAAGACACCATATATTTT. Translated: CASSPQGGEDTIYF.